What follows is one TCR beta chain and its context. The data were obtained in a study of Ad26.COV2.S vaccination and SARS-CoV-2 variants. Here immunoSEQ multiplex PCR was the method, and the copy in TCRdb shows in-frame clones only, minus some. The data hold hundreds of thousands of clones, with about 88% observed a single time. Treatment denoted: some 20 received Ad26.COV2.S at low or high dose, single or two shots; roughly five received placebo; per-sample allocation not given. Day 63 following the first vaccine or placebo injection was when the samples were taken. Sample: peripheral blood, taken in a trial of Ad26.COV2.S vaccine versus placebo. This TCR derives from a person between 18 and 59 years old who received the Ad26.COV2.S COVID-19 vaccine or a placebo.

The CDR3 is CASSLAGTGIYEQYF. CDR3 nucleotide sequence: TGTGCCAGCAGCTTAGCCGGGACAGGGATCTACGAGCAGTACTTC. V and J are TRBV7-2 and TRBJ2-7; 9 bases align to TRBD1. After removal of 0 bases from V and 3 bases from J, the junction contained 3 bases not matched to a gene. This CDR3 has 15 amino acids. Germline assignment: CDR1 SGHTA and CDR2 FQGNSA.